This passage covers 21 T cell receptor beta chains from one sample sequenced in a study of blood T cell repertoires in COVID-19. The table came from immunoSEQ multiplex PCR; TCRdb's copy has only in-frame clones and leaves some out. The repertoire holds about 160,000 clones, with under 85% as singletons. What was sequenced was peripheral blood. The origin of the receptors is a man between 65 and 85 years old with acute or convalescent COVID-19.

This clone was recorded once. V is TRBV6-4 and J is TRBJ2-1; TRBD2 matches 9 bases. The CDR3 contains 17 residues. V trimming: 0 bases; J trimming: 0 bases; junction bases outside the gene matches: 3. The germline gives CDR1 MRHNA, CDR2 SNTAGT. The CDR3 sequence is CASSDSSSGDSYNEQFF. The DNA of the CDR3 is TGTGCCAGCAGTGACTCGTCTAGCGGGGACTCCTACAATGAGCAGTTCTTC.

The rearrangement uses TRBV3-1 (or the pseudogene TRBV3-2) and TRBJ2-3, with 7 bases aligning to TRBD1. V trimming: 3 bases; J trimming: 3 bases; junction bases outside the gene matches: 12. CDR3 size: 17 residues. Germline loops: CDR1 LGHDT, CDR2 YNNKEL (reference sequence). CDR3 sequence reads: CASSQFPSQGVTDTQYF. The CDR3 coding sequence is TGTGCCAGCAGCCAGTTCCCATCGCAGGGGGTGACAGATACGCAGTATTTT.

J is TRBJ2-1 and V is TRBV13; no reliable D call. CDR3 length equals 14 residues. Per the germline V gene, CDR1 is PRHDT and CDR2 is FYEKMQ (reference sequence). Trimming took off 4 bases at V and 4 bases at J, with 11 bases between the two ends. The CDR3 protein is CASSSLTGYNEQFF. The DNA of the CDR3 is TGTGCCAGCAGCTCCCTGACGGGTTACAATGAGCAGTTCTTC.

As regards this clone: A read error may produce the germline difference seen at one junction end. The chain combines TRBV7-9 with TRBJ1-1; 10 bases fit TRBD1. This CDR3 contains 15 residues. The germline V gene encodes CDR1 SEHNR and CDR2 FQNEAQ (reference sequence). The CDR3 coding sequence is TGTGCCAGCAGTTTAGGGGGACAGGGGTCTTCTGAAGCTTTCTTT. It yields the protein CASSLGGQGSSEAFF. Full variable domain (missing parts from reference TRBV7-9 and TRBJ1-1): DTGVSQNPRHKITKRGQNVTFRCDPISEHNRLYWYRQTLGQGPEFLTYFQNEAQLEKSRLLSDRFSAERPKGSFSTLEIQRTEQGDSAMYLCASSLGGQGSSEAFFGQGTRLTVV.

This clone has just a few counts. The chain is built from TRBV12-3 or TRBV12-4 and TRBJ1-2; no clear D gene. Trimming removed 0 bases from V and 6 bases from J, with 8 bases in between. This CDR3 comprises 13 residues. The CDR3 sequence is CASSLAQIHGYTF. CDR3 nucleotide sequence: TGTGCCAGCAGTTTAGCGCAGATTCATGGCTACACCTTC.

V gene TRBV10-3 combines with J gene TRBJ1-5; tentatively, D is TRBD1 (6 bases). The CDR3 contains 15 residues. Germline assignment: CDR1 ENHRY and CDR2 SYGVKD. V lost 10 bases, J lost 0 bases, and 16 bases lay in between. The CDR3 sequence: CATRTDRASNQPQHF. DNA of the CDR3: TGTGCCACCCGAACGGACAGAGCTAGCAATCAGCCCCAGCATTTT.

The chain employs TRBV18 and TRBJ2-1; a possible D gene is TRBD2 (5 bases). There are 16 residues in the CDR3. Germline lookup yields CDR1 KGHSH and CDR2 LQKENI. Trimming pared 6 bases from V and 7 bases from J, leaving 22 bases between. CDR3 nucleotides: TGTGCCAGCTCGAGTTTTGGGCCAGGCGGGTTAAATGAGCAGTTCTTC. It codes for CASSSFGPGGLNEQFF.

The V and J genes are TRBV7-9 and TRBJ1-4; a weak D match, TRBD1 (5 bases). The V end was cut by 3 bases, the J end by 6 bases, with 8 bases between. CDR3 length equals 13 residues. CDR1 is SEHNR, CDR2 FQNEAQ, per germline (reference sequence). CDR3 nucleotides: TGTGCCAGCAGCTTCCGGGGGGATGAAAAACTGTTTTTT. This gives the protein CASSFRGDEKLFF.

This clone was seen only a few times. The gene calls are TRBV10-3 and TRBJ1-4; tentative D call: TRBD1 (5 bases). The CDR3 spans 14 residues. The germline V gene encodes CDR1 ENHRY and CDR2 SYGVKD. Trimming took off 3 bases at V and 0 bases at J, with 5 bases between the two ends. In DNA form, the CDR3 reads TGTGCCATCAGTGAAGGGGCAACTAATGAAAAACTGTTTTTT. This sequence encodes CAISEGATNEKLFF.

The rearrangement links TRBV7-3 to TRBJ2-1; 13 positions match TRBD2. With V trimmed by 4 bases and J by 7 bases, 4 bases remained unmatched. The CDR3 has 15 residues. From germline, CDR1 is SGHTA and CDR2 FQGTGA. The CDR3 is CASSSGTSGMNEQFF. The CDR3 DNA reads as TGTGCCAGCAGCTCGGGGACTAGCGGGATGAATGAGCAGTTCTTC. The full variable domain, in which reference TRBV7-3 and TRBJ2-1 provide the parts outside the CDR3, is GAGVSQTPSNKVTEKGKYVELRCDPISGHTALYWYRQSLGQGPEFLIYFQGTGAADDSGLPNDRFFAVRPEGSVSTLKIQRTERGDSAVYLCASSSGTSGMNEQFFGPGTRLTVL.

The chain has TRBV11-2 and TRBJ2-5; D is possibly TRBD1 (5 bases). Germline assignment: CDR1 SGHAT and CDR2 FQNNGV. V was pared by 1 base and J by 5 bases, with 11 bases between. This CDR3 is built from 14 residues. CDR3 sequence reads: CASSLAWGAETQYF. CDR3 DNA sequence: TGTGCCAGCAGCTTAGCTTGGGGCGCGGAGACCCAGTACTTC.

This clone showed up just a few times. The rearrangement joins TRBV7-2 to TRBJ2-2, with D possibly matching TRBD1 (5 bases). CDR1 is SGHTA, CDR2 FQGNSA, per germline. The CDR3 has 15 residues. V lost 0 bases and J lost 6, with 11 bases in between. The CDR3 protein is CASSLASGWAGELFF. The CDR3 DNA reads as TGTGCCAGCAGCTTAGCATCAGGGTGGGCCGGGGAGCTGTTTTTT.

The J gene is TRBJ2-3, the V gene TRBV6-5, with D possibly TRBD1 on 5 matching bases. Germline CDR1 MNHEY, CDR2 SVGAGI. The CDR3 sequence is 15 residues long. The germline V and J ends were trimmed by 6 bases and 2 bases, with 15 bases remaining between them. CDR3 nucleotides: TGTGCCAGCAGGGTGGGGCAAAGACACACAGATACGCAGTATTTT. Translation: CASRVGQRHTDTQYF.

The rearrangement links TRBV11-3 to TRBJ2-7; 10 bases agree with TRBD2. Germline loops: CDR1 SGHNT, CDR2 YENEEA. Trimming took 6 bases from V and 3 from J; bases not matched to a gene: 8. The CDR3 has 15 amino acids. The CDR3 sequence: CASSLSGTSVYEQYF. The DNA of the CDR3 is TGTGCCAGCAGTCTATCCGGGACTAGCGTCTACGAGCAGTACTTC. Using reference TRBV11-3 and TRBJ2-7 for the parts outside the CDR3, the full variable domain is EAGVVQSPRYKIIEKKQPVAFWCNPISGHNTLYWYLQNLGQGPELLIRYENEEAVDDSQLPKDRFSAERLKGVDSTLKIQPAELGDSAVYLCASSLSGTSVYEQYFGPGTRLTVT.

This chain joins TRBV6-5 and TRBJ2-5; D is unclear. The length of the CDR3 is 15 residues. From germline, CDR1 is MNHEY and CDR2 SVGAGI. V lost 4 bases to trimming and J lost 0 bases, with 12 bases between them. The CDR3 sequence is CASSSQSPYQETQYF. The CDR3 DNA sequence: TGTGCCAGCAGTTCACAAAGTCCGTACCAAGAGACCCAGTACTTC.

This chain joins TRBV5-4 and TRBJ1-6, with 7 bases fitting TRBD1. The V gene end was trimmed by 4 bases and the J gene end by 4 bases; junction bases not matched to a gene: 8. Germline values: CDR1 SGHNT, CDR2 YYREEE (reference sequence). The CDR3 runs 16 residues. Written as DNA, the CDR3 is TGTGCCAGCAGCCCCGGGACAGATGAATATAATTCACCCCTCCACTTT. This sequence encodes CASSPGTDEYNSPLHF.

The V and J genes are TRBV19 and TRBJ2-5, with 10 nucleotides matching TRBD1. With 4 bases clipped from V and 1 base from J, the junction kept 6 bases outside the gene matches. The germline gives CDR1 LNHDA, CDR2 SQIVND (reference sequence). There are 16 residues in the CDR3. DNA of the CDR3: TGTGCCAGTAGTACCCCTAGACAGGGGGCCCAAGAGACCCAGTACTTC. Encoded protein: CASSTPRQGAQETQYF. Looking up the rest from reference TRBV19 and TRBJ2-5 gives the full variable domain: DGGITQSPKYLFRKEGQNVTLSCEQNLNHDAMYWYRQDPGQGLRLIYYSQIVNDFQKGDIAEGYSVSREKKESFPLTVTSAQKNPTAFYLCASSTPRQGAQETQYFGPGTRLLVL.

The chain joins TRBV6-5 to TRBJ2-2; D might be TRBD1 (5 bases). Germline V gene lookup returns CDR1 MNHEY and CDR2 SVGAGI. The CDR3 length is 13 residues. The V and J ends lost 7 bases and 7 bases respectively, with 13 bases between them. The CDR3 coding sequence is TGTGCCAGCACATATGGGGCTGTCGGGGAGCTGTTTTTT. This sequence encodes CASTYGAVGELFF.

For the CDR3, the DNA is TGTGCCAGCAGCCAGATCCCAGCGGGAGGGTATCGAAACACCGGGGAGCTGTTTTTT. Encoded protein: CASSQIPAGGYRNTGELFF. The V call is TRBV28, the J call TRBJ2-2; 10 bases are a match to TRBD2. V lost 6 bases and J lost 2; bases outside the gene matches: 15. Germline loops: CDR1 MDHEN, CDR2 SYDVKM. This CDR3 contains 19 residues.

In its sample, this clone was seen many times. The chain employs TRBV2 and TRBJ1-2; TRBD1 aligns across 12 bases. The V gene's germline CDR1 is SNHLY and CDR2 FYNNEI. The CDR3 totals 15 residues. Losses at the gene ends were 6 bases for V and 4 bases for J; bases not matched to a gene: 6. CDR3 DNA sequence: TGTGCCAGCAGAGGGACAGGGGGCCAGATCTATGGCTACACCTTC. Translating gives CASRGTGGQIYGYTF. Using reference TRBV2 and TRBJ1-2 for the parts outside the CDR3, the full variable domain is EPEVTQTPSHQVTQMGQEVILRCVPISNHLYFYWYRQILGQKVEFLVSFYNNEISEKSEIFDDQFSVERPDGSNFTLKIRSTKLEDSAMYFCASRGTGGQIYGYTFGSGTRLTVV.

This clone was recorded only once. The CDR3 spells CASSETGQGNHEQYF. CDR3 sequence (DNA): TGTGCCAGCAGTGAAACCGGACAGGGGAACCACGAGCAGTACTTC. The chain couples TRBV2 to TRBJ2-7; 9 bases are a match to TRBD1. V dropped 2 bases and J dropped 5; count of bases not matched to a gene: 7. The CDR3 runs 15 residues. The germline CDR1 and CDR2 sequences are SNHLY and FYNNEI. The complete variable domain, with remaining parts taken from reference TRBV2 and TRBJ2-7, reads EPEVTQTPSHQVTQMGQEVILRCVPISNHLYFYWYRQILGQKVEFLVSFYNNEISEKSEIFDDQFSVERPDGSNFTLKIRSTKLEDSAMYFCASSETGQGNHEQYFGPGTRLTVT.